A selection of T cell receptor beta chains follows, all from one sample in a study of T-cell memory formation after mild COVID-19. TCRdb reprocessed the 5' RACE reads via MiXCR and lists one record per CDR3 protein. The table lists about 88,000 distinct CDR3 sequences, roughly 23% of them singletons. Sequencing was carried out using PBMCs or a T cell subset sorted from them (not recorded which). The receptors stem from a man younger than 35 who had mild COVID-19 (a few samples of this study predate the infection). Cell type and time point are not known. Each CDR3 is given with its conserved first and last residue. A D gene is named only where the DNA matches it firmly. Some rows have no size entry. The others give once, few or many, or a class for an expanded clone.

>.|few|TRBV6-2/TRBV6-3|TRBJ2-4
CASSYPSGIQYF
TGTGCCAGCAGTTACCCATCGGGCATTCAGTACTTC
>TRBD2|.|TRBV5-1|TRBJ2-1
CASSLVGPAGGNNEQFF
TGCGCCAGCAGCTTAGTTGGCCCAGCGGGGGGGAACAATGAGCAGTTCTTC
>TRBD2|.|TRBV2|TRBJ2-7
CASSEWWLAGGASYEQYF
TGTGCCAGCAGTGAATGGTGGCTAGCGGGGGGGGCCTCCTACGAGCAGTACTTC
>TRBD1|.|TRBV6-5|TRBJ1-2
CASSYLGQESYGYTF
TGTGCCAGCAGTTACTTGGGACAGGAGAGCTATGGCTACACCTTC
>.|.|TRBV5-6|TRBJ1-4
CASSPRTANEKLFF
TGTGCCAGCAGCCCGAGGACGGCGAATGAAAAACTGTTTTTT
>.|.|TRBV20-1|TRBJ1-1
CSARDQEGMNTEAFF
TGCAGTGCTAGAGATCAGGAGGGAATGAACACTGAAGCTTTCTTT
>.|.|TRBV7-3|TRBJ2-6
CASSGSPSGANVLTF
TGTGCCAGCAGCGGTTCCCCCTCTGGGGCCAACGTCCTGACTTTC
>.|few|TRBV7-9|TRBJ1-1
CASSYRVRTEAFF
TGTGCCAGCAGCTACCGGGTCAGGACTGAAGCTTTCTTT
>.|.|TRBV7-9|TRBJ1-2
CAAGADPYGYTF
TGTGCCGCTGGGGCCGACCCCTATGGCTACACCTTC
>.|few|TRBV11-2|TRBJ1-4
CASSLSDGEKLFF
TGTGCCAGCAGCTTGTCAGATGGTGAAAAACTGTTTTTT
>.|.|TRBV6-1|TRBJ2-1
CASSEKDGSYNEQFF
TGTGCCAGCAGTGAAAAAGACGGCAGCTACAATGAGCAGTTCTTC
>.|.|TRBV4-2|TRBJ1-1
CASSPMGGGETEAFF
TGTGCCAGCAGCCCTATGGGGGGAGGGGAGACTGAAGCTTTCTTT
>.|.|TRBV28|TRBJ2-6
CATSGRDSGANVLTF
TGTGCCACCTCTGGACGGGACTCTGGGGCCAACGTCCTGACTTTC
>TRBD1|.|TRBV5-1|TRBJ2-3
CASSGGQGRRTDTQYF
TGCGCCAGCAGCGGGGGACAGGGTCGGAGGACAGATACGCAGTATTTT
>TRBD2|few|TRBV7-2|TRBJ2-2
CASSWERGAGTGELFF
TGTGCCAGCAGCTGGGAGCGGGGGGCAGGGACCGGGGAGCTGTTTTTT
>TRBD1|.|TRBV5-1|TRBJ1-1
CASSLFDRARDTEAFF
TGCGCCAGCAGCTTGTTCGACAGGGCAAGGGACACTGAAGCTTTCTTT
>.|.|TRBV20-1|TRBJ1-1
CSARSGLGTEAFF
TGCAGTGCTAGGTCGGGTCTCGGCACTGAAGCTTTCTTT
>.|.|TRBV16|TRBJ1-1
CASSQMQGNTEAFF
TGTGCCAGCAGCCAAATGCAGGGAAACACTGAAGCTTTCTTT
>.|few|TRBV15|TRBJ2-2
CATEQAAANTGELFF
TGTGCCACCGAACAGGCGGCTGCGAACACCGGGGAGCTGTTTTTT
>.|.|TRBV7-9|TRBJ2-7
CASSLGRVKDEQYF
TGTGCCAGCAGCTTAGGACGGGTAAAGGACGAGCAGTACTTC
>TRBD2|many|TRBV5-1|TRBJ2-3
CASRLAGGSDTQYF
TGCGCCAGCCGACTAGCGGGGGGAAGCGATACGCAGTATTTT
>TRBD2|few|TRBV5-1|TRBJ2-1
CASSLVVREDEQFF
TGCGCCAGCAGCTTGGTTGTCCGGGAGGATGAGCAGTTCTTC
>.|.|TRBV20-1|TRBJ2-5
CSARVGGTPNGRQETQYF
TGCAGTGCTAGAGTAGGAGGGACCCCTAATGGGCGCCAAGAGACCCAGTACTTC
>.|few|TRBV4-3|TRBJ2-2
CASSQLVGSWYGELFF
TGCGCCAGCAGCCAATTGGTGGGGTCGTGGTACGGGGAGCTGTTTTTT
>.|few|TRBV20-1|TRBJ1-5
CSASWTHGQPQHF
TGCAGTGCTAGCTGGACGCATGGGCAGCCCCAGCATTTT
>.|.|TRBV4-1|TRBJ2-3
CASSLQIRSTDTQYF
TGCGCCAGCAGCCTACAAATCAGGAGCACAGATACGCAGTATTTT
>.|.|TRBV6-2/TRBV6-3|TRBJ2-5
CAATGADGTQYF
TGTGCCGCCACCGGGGCCGACGGGACCCAGTACTTC
>.|few|TRBV7-8|TRBJ2-1
CASSSETGPPHNEQFF
TGTGCCAGCAGCTCCGAAACCGGCCCCCCCCACAATGAGCAGTTCTTC
>TRBD2|few|TRBV19|TRBJ2-1
CASREVGGGADEQFF
TGTGCCAGTAGGGAAGTAGGCGGGGGGGCCGATGAGCAGTTCTTC
>.|few|TRBV15|TRBJ2-7
CATSRDLPDEQYF
TGTGCCACCAGCAGAGATCTGCCCGACGAGCAGTACTTC
>.|.|TRBV7-2|TRBJ2-7
CASSLEAPYEQYF
TGTGCCAGCAGCTTAGAGGCTCCATACGAGCAGTACTTC
>.|.|TRBV7-9|TRBJ2-4
CASSLAGSQNIQYF
TGTGCCAGCAGCTTAGCGGGTAGTCAAAACATTCAGTACTTC
>TRBD1|few|TRBV5-1|TRBJ2-3
CASSLGQGVPDTQYF
TGCGCCAGCAGCTTGGGACAGGGGGTCCCAGATACGCAGTATTTT
>.|few|TRBV28|TRBJ2-2
CASRNDAPELFF
TGTGCCAGCAGGAACGACGCGCCGGAGCTGTTTTTT
>.|.|TRBV9|TRBJ2-3
CASSDRTDTQYF
TGTGCCAGCAGCGACCGCACAGATACGCAGTATTTT
>.|many|TRBV5-1|TRBJ2-7
CASSLFPVSYEQYF
TGCGCCAGCAGCTTGTTCCCGGTCTCCTACGAGCAGTACTTC
>.|few|TRBV7-9|TRBJ2-1
CASSSRPGADNEQFF
TGTGCCAGCAGCTCCCGCCCGGGGGCGGATAATGAGCAGTTCTTC
>.|few|TRBV29-1|TRBJ2-3
CSVEGGRRQSTDTQYF
TGCAGCGTTGAAGGAGGACGGCGGCAGTCCACAGATACGCAGTATTTT
>.|.|TRBV7-2|TRBJ2-1
CASSLSRAPEQFF
TGTGCCAGCAGCTTATCGCGGGCACCCGAGCAGTTCTTC
>.|.|TRBV9|TRBJ2-1
CASSDYYNEQFF
TGTGCCAGCAGCGACTACTACAATGAGCAGTTCTTC
>TRBD2|.|TRBV4-1|TRBJ2-1
CASSQPLAGPNNEQFF
TGCGCCAGCAGCCAACCACTAGCGGGGCCTAACAATGAGCAGTTCTTC
>.|.|TRBV6-5|TRBJ1-1
CASSWGGMTSGSEAFF
TGTGCCAGCAGTTGGGGGGGGATGACAAGCGGCTCTGAAGCTTTCTTT
>.|.|TRBV2|TRBJ2-4
CAPHRQGENIQYF
TGTGCCCCCCACAGGCAGGGAGAAAACATTCAGTACTTC
>.|.|TRBV21-1|TRBJ2-2
CASSKEQGNTGELFF
TGTGCCAGCAGCAAAGAACAGGGAAACACCGGGGAGCTGTTTTTT
>.|.|TRBV4-3|TRBJ1-6
CASSHGHLYNSPLHF
TGCGCCAGCAGCCATGGACACCTCTATAATTCACCCCTCCACTTT
>.|few|TRBV5-5|TRBJ1-5
CASSLVEFGGEPQHF
TGTGCCAGCAGCTTGGTCGAGTTCGGCGGGGAGCCCCAGCATTTT
>.|.|TRBV28|TRBJ2-1
CASSFRLREQFF
TGTGCCAGCAGTTTCAGGTTGCGTGAGCAGTTCTTC
>.|.|TRBV4-1|TRBJ1-1
CASSRTTDHTEAFF
TGCGCCAGCAGCCGTACTACAGATCACACTGAAGCTTTCTTT
>TRBD1|.|TRBV9|TRBJ2-4
CASSVGDRLAKNIQYF
TGTGCCAGCAGCGTGGGGGACAGACTAGCCAAAAACATTCAGTACTTC
>TRBD1|few|TRBV12-3/TRBV12-4|TRBJ1-4
CASSPGTGVFF
TGTGCCAGCAGCCCCGGGACAGGGGTGTTTTTT
>.|.|TRBV5-1|TRBJ1-1
CASSLEPNTEAFF
TGCGCCAGCAGCCTCGAGCCGAACACTGAAGCTTTCTTT
>TRBD1|few|TRBV12-3/TRBV12-4|TRBJ2-7
CASSSDRVHEQYF
TGTGCCAGCAGTTCCGACAGGGTGCACGAGCAGTACTTC
>.|.|TRBV29-1|TRBJ2-5
CSVGGTQYF
TGCAGCGTTGGCGGGACCCAGTACTTC
>.|few|TRBV4-1|TRBJ1-5
CASSQVRDRNQPQHF
TGCGCCAGCAGCCAAGTCCGAGACAGAAATCAGCCCCAGCATTTT
>.|.|TRBV18|TRBJ2-1
CASSLPQRGLGNEQFF
TGTGCCAGCTCACTCCCCCAGCGAGGCCTGGGGAATGAGCAGTTCTTC
>TRBD2|few|TRBV4-2|TRBJ2-7
CASSKATTSGAYEQYF
TGTGCCAGCAGCAAAGCAACTACTAGCGGGGCCTACGAGCAGTACTTC
>TRBD2|few|TRBV2|TRBJ2-5
CASRGFSGGSETQYF
TGTGCCAGCAGGGGGTTTAGCGGGGGTTCAGAGACCCAGTACTTC
>.|few|TRBV10-3|TRBJ2-1
CAISESDPYNEQFF
TGTGCCATCAGTGAGTCCGACCCCTACAATGAGCAGTTCTTC
>.|.|TRBV27|TRBJ2-6
CASSPRGSGANVLTF
TGTGCCAGCAGTCCAAGGGGGAGTGGGGCCAACGTCCTGACTTTC